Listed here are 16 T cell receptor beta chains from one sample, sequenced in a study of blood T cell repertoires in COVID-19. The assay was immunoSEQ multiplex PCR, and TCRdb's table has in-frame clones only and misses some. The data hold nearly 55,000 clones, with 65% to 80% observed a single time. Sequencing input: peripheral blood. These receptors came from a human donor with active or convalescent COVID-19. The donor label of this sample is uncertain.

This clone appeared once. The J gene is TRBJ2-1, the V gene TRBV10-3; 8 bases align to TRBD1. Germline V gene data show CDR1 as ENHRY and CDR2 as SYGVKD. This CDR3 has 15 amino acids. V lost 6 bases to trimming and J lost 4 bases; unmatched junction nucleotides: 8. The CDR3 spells CAISSPRQGYNEQFF. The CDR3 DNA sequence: TGTGCCATCAGCTCCCCGAGACAGGGGTACAATGAGCAGTTCTTC.

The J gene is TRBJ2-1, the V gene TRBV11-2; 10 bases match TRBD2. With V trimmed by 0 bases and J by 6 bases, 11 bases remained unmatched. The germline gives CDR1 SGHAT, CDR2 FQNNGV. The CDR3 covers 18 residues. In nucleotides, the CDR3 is TGTGCCAGCAGCTTAGATCCCAAACTAGCGGGGTGGGCCAATGAGCAGTTCTTC. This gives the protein CASSLDPKLAGWANEQFF.

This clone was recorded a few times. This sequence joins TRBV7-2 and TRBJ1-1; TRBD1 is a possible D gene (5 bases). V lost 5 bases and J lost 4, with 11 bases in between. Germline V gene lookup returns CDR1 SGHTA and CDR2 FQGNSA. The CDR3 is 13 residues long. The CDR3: CASSAGLGTEAFF. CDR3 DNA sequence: TGTGCCAGCAGCGCAGGGTTGGGCACTGAAGCTTTCTTT.

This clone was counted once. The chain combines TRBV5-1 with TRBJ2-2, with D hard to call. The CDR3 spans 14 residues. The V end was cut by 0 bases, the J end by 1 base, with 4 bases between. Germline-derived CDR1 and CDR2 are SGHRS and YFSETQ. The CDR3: CASSLELNTGELFF. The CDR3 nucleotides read TGCGCCAGCAGCTTGGAACTGAACACCGGGGAGCTGTTTTTT.

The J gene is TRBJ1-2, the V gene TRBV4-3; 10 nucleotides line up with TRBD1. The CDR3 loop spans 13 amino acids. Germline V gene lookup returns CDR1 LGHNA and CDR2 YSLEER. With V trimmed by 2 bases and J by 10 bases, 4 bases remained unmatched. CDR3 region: CASSQRTGGAYTF. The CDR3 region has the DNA TGCGCCAGCAGCCAACGGACAGGGGGAGCCTACACCTTC.

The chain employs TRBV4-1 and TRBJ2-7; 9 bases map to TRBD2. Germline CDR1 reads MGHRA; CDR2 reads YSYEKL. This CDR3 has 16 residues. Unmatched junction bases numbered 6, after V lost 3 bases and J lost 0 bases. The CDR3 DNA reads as TGCGCCAGCAGCCAGGCCGAACTAGCGGGCTCCTACGAGCAGTACTTC. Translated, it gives CASSQAELAGSYEQYF.

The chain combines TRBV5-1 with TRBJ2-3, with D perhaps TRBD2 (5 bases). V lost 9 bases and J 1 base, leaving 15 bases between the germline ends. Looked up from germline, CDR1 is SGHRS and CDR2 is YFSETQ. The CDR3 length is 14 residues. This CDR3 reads CATGSGQRTDTQYF. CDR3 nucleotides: TGCGCCACGGGGTCCGGGCAGCGCACAGATACGCAGTATTTT.

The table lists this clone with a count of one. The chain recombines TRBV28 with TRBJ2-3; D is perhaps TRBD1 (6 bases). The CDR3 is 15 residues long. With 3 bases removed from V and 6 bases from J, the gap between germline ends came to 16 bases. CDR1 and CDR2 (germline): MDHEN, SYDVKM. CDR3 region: CASSLATGTLDTQYF. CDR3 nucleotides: TGTGCCAGCAGTTTGGCGACAGGAACCTTGGATACGCAGTATTTT.

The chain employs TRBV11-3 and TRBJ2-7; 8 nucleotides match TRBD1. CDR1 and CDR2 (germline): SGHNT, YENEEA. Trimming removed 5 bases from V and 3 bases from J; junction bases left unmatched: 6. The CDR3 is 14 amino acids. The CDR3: CASSRGQGYYEQYF. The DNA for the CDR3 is TGTGCCAGCAGCCGTGGACAGGGATACTACGAGCAGTACTTC. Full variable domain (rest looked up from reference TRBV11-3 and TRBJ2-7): EAGVVQSPRYKIIEKKQPVAFWCNPISGHNTLYWYLQNLGQGPELLIRYENEEAVDDSQLPKDRFSAERLKGVDSTLKIQPAELGDSAVYLCASSRGQGYYEQYFGPGTRLTVT.

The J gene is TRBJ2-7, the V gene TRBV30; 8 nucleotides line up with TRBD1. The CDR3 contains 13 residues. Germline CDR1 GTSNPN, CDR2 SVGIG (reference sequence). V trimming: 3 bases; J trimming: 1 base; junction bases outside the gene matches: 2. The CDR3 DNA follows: TGTGCCTGGAGGCGGACAGGGTCCTACGAGCAGTACTTC. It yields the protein CAWRRTGSYEQYF. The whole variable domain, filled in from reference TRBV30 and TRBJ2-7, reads SQTIHQWPATLVQPVGSPLSLECTVEGTSNPNLYWYRQAAGRGLQLLFYSVGIGQISSEVPQNLSASRPQDRQFILSSKKLLLSDSGFYLCAWRRTGSYEQYFGPGTRLTVT.

CDR3 nucleotide sequence: TGTGCCAGCAGTCGGAGGACAGATACTAACTATGGCTACACCTTC. Amino acids: CASSRRTDTNYGYTF. The chain has TRBV6-5 and TRBJ1-2; D is possibly TRBD1 (6 bases). V was trimmed by 5 bases and J by 0 bases, leaving 13 bases between them. The CDR3 is 15 residues long. In germline, CDR1 is MNHEY, CDR2 SVGAGI.

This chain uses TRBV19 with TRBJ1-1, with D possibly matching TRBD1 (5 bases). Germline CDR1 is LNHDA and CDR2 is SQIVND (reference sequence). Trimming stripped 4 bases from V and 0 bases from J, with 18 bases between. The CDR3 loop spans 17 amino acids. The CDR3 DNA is TGTGCCAGTAGTAACGGCAGGGCCCCGATCATGAACACTGAAGCTTTCTTT. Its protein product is CASSNGRAPIMNTEAFF.

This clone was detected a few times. The CDR3 bases are TGTGCCAGCAGTGAACCGGACACCGGGGAGCTGTTTTTT. It is translated as CASSEPDTGELFF. This sequence joins TRBV2 and TRBJ2-2; D is unclear. Germline CDR1 SNHLY, CDR2 FYNNEI. V lost 2 bases to trimming and J lost 3 bases, with 4 bases between them. CDR3 size: 13 residues.

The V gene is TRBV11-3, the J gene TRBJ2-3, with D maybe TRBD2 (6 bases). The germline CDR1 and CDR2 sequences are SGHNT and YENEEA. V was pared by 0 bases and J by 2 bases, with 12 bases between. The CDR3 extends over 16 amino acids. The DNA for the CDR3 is TGTGCCAGCAGCTTAGACGGCGGGATCTCCACAGATACGCAGTATTTT. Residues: CASSLDGGISTDTQYF.

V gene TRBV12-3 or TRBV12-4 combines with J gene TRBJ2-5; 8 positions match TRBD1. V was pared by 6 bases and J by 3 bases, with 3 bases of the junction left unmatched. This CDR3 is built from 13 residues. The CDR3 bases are TGTGCCAGCAGCCGGGACAGGAAAGAGACCCAGTACTTC. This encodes CASSRDRKETQYF.

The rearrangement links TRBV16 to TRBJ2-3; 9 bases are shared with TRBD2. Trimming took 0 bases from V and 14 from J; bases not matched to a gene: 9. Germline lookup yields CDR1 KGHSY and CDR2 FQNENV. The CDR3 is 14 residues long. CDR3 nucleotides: TGTGCCAGCAGCCAATCACGGCGGGAGGGCCTCGCGTATTTT. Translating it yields CASSQSRREGLAYF.